This T cell receptor (beta chain) was found in a study of T cells in Graves' hyperthyroidism and ophthalmopathy (dated by TCRdb to about 2019). About the investigation overall: Peripheral blood was sampled at the time of initial diagnosis, prior to any treatment. To identify TCR V-J signatures that set the groups apart, the researchers used a discovery cohort of 100 patients, made up of under 50 with Graves' ophthalmopathy and 57 with stable Graves' hyperthyroidism. Thyroid tissue and blood T-cell repertoires from about six Graves' hyperthyroidism patients were also compared in the study. The paper describes TCR Vbeta CDR3 sequencing of more than 120 peripheral blood samples, made up of around 41 ophthalmopathy patients, 70 to 75 hyperthyroidism patients and 17 progressor patients. An independent validation cohort of some 18 hyperthyroidism patients and 17 patients who later progressed to ophthalmopathy tested prospective prediction of ophthalmopathy. After blood sampling, hyperthyroidism patients were treated with methimazole at a starting dose of 30 mg daily, and ophthalmopathy patients were treated with high-dose intravenous methylprednisolone. The roughly 100 discovery patients were divided at random into training and test sets in a 7:3 ratio.

Ten or more counts support this clonotype. Its cognate antigen has yet to be identified. No per-base quality is available; no much larger clone lies one base away. Amplification of TCR beta CDR3 regions was carried out from RNA transcripts. The first round of RT-PCR for the TCR CDR3 was performed with the HTBI primer set and the Qiagen OneStep RT-PCR kit. Libraries were constructed in a second round of multiplex PCR, after which size selection and purification were performed. Sequencing of the libraries was done on an Illumina HiSeq2000 using paired-end 100 bp reads. The authors processed their data as follows. SOAPnuke was used to process the raw data, throwing out any read that contained adapters or uncalled bases, had a mean Phred below 15, or lacked an exact constant-primer or identifier match. COPE v1.2.5 was used to merge the high-quality paired reads, and each unique nucleotide sequence was defined as a clonotype. MiTCR v1.1 was used to align clonotypes to the IMGT TRBV, TRBD and TRBJ reference segments. Analysis was restricted to V-J combinations with a frequency above 0.0001, which covered about 99% of repertoires. A TCS score was defined as the ratio of F50 (clonal expansion) to E x V (chaos), with BLOSUM62-based TCRdist applied between CDR3 peptides within each V-J. Welch's t-statistics and random forest reduced 500 to 550 V-J features to some 14, which were used in a naive Bayes classifier (R e1071). TCRdb redid the processing of the public reads, applying fastp at Q25 and MiXCR, and retained in-frame beta chains. Rows with one shared CDR3 protein collapse into an entry with the most common genes and DNA. Clone size and V and J calls follow TCRdb, not the original study. The sample records about 640,000 distinct CDR3 sequences, roughly 20% of which are singletons. About 34% of the sample goes to the ten largest clones.

The paper's findings and limits, for the study overall: A model built on a 13 V-J signature distinguished ophthalmopathy from stable hyperthyroidism, reaching 87.88% sensitivity and 81.08% specificity in cross-validation and 80%/75% in testing. During validation, the model predicted progression to ophthalmopathy a median of roughly six months ahead of onset, with more than 55% sensitivity and 72% to 85% specificity. Blood samples also contained most of the expanded thyroid clonotypes (frequency above 0.001), which suggests that blood repertoires may reflect thyroid immune responses. No statistical method was used to fix the sample size in advance, and group allocation was not hidden from the investigators.

Moderately to severely active disease, a Clinical Activity Score of at least 3, a NOSPECS grade of at least 4, and a duration under 3 months were present in ophthalmopathy patients. The study excluded patients with uncontrolled infections, other autoimmune diseases, pregnancy or lactation. Diagnoses relied on clinical symptoms, serum thyroxine and TRAb, thyroid ultrasound and orbital computed tomography. PBMCs were separated from around 9.1 ml of fresh peripheral blood using Ficoll-Paque density gradient centrifugation. Total RNA was extracted with Trizol reagent, and quality was checked on an Agilent 2100 Bioanalyzer. V lost 5 bases and J lost 2 bases; the stretch between them is 9 bases long. Reading the germline V gene (reference sequence) gives CDR1 MNHEY and CDR2 SMNVEV. CDR3 length: 13 amino acids, cysteine to phenylalanine. Kept here is only the CDR3 DNA, which spans 39 bases and is read in frame from base 1.

The chain links TRBV27 with TRBJ2-5, with the identity of the D gene unclear. The sequenced sample consisted of blood. The sequence was obtained from a man younger than 40 with Graves' ophthalmopathy. The CDR3 protein sequence reads: CASSNLRQETQYF. Read as DNA, the sequence is TGTGCCAGCAGTAACCTCCGTCAAGAGACCCAGTACTTC.